Listed below are T cell receptor beta chains from one sample, sequenced in a study of shared clonotypes between healthy human individuals. Profiled with immunoSEQ multiplex PCR; TCRdb holds only in-frame clones, not every one. Seen here are fewer than 2.5 million clones, over 85% observed once, and the top ten hold about 0.34%. Specimen: naive CD4+ T cells from PBMCs. These receptors all stem from a man between 18 and 29 years old in good health. Some clones in this sample may be carry-over from other donors' samples. Both conserved end residues are part of each CDR3. The D gene is left open where the match is weak. Clone size appears in some rows only: once, few, many, or a class for an expanded clone.

CASSLAGTSGTTGTDTQYF,TGCGCCAGCAGCTTAGCCGGGACTAGCGGGACCACGGGCACAGATACGCAGTATTTT,TRBV5-1,TRBJ2-3,.,TRBD2
CASSNRDRAREKLFF,TGCGCCAGCAGCAATCGGGACAGGGCTCGAGAAAAACTGTTTTTT,TRBV5-1,TRBJ1-4,.,TRBD1
CASSFRGTTGTDTQYF,TGTGCCAGCAGCTTCAGGGGAACCACGGGGACAGATACGCAGTATTTT,TRBV7-9,TRBJ2-3,.,.
CASRRTGNTEAFF,TGTGCCAGCAGACGGACGGGGAACACTGAAGCTTTCTTT,TRBV11-2,TRBJ1-1,.,.
CASSPESQMNTEAFF,TGTGCCAGCTCACCAGAATCGCAGATGAACACTGAAGCTTTCTTT,TRBV18,TRBJ1-1,.,.
CAGQGVNTGELFF,TGTGCCGGACAGGGGGTGAACACCGGGGAGCTGTTTTTT,TRBV7-2,TRBJ2-2,.,TRBD1
CASRRQGSSGNTIYF,TGTGCCAGCAGACGACAGGGGAGCTCTGGAAACACCATATATTTT,TRBV6-5,TRBJ1-3,.,TRBD1
CATRGGRIYGYTF,TGTGCCACCAGGGGGGGCAGGATCTATGGCTACACCTTC,TRBV6-1,TRBJ1-2,few,TRBD1
CASSEAGTGAYEQYF,TGTGCCAGCAGTGAAGCAGGTACCGGGGCCTACGAGCAGTACTTC,TRBV6-1,TRBJ2-7,.,.
CASSVAGATEAFF,TGTGCCAGCAGCGTGGCAGGGGCAACTGAAGCTTTCTTT,TRBV9,TRBJ1-1,once,.
CASSPQGQGSSEQYF,TGTGCCAGCTCACCACAGGGACAGGGTTCTTCCGAGCAGTACTTC,TRBV18,TRBJ2-7,.,TRBD1
CASSVGGDGGSYEQYF,TGTGCCAGCAGTGTAGGTGGGGACGGGGGGTCCTACGAGCAGTACTTC,TRBV28,TRBJ2-7,.,TRBD2
CASGTGRNEKLFF,TGTGCCAGTGGGACAGGGCGAAATGAAAAACTGTTTTTT,TRBV2,TRBJ1-4,.,TRBD1
CASSMEGGAYATEAFF,TGTGCCAGCAGCATGGAGGGGGGGGCCTACGCCACTGAAGCTTTCTTT,TRBV7-2,TRBJ1-1,.,.
CASSLGSLGLAGAVTGELFF,TGTGCCAGCAGCTTAGGCTCCCTGGGACTAGCGGGAGCGGTCACCGGGGAGCTGTTTTTT,TRBV7-3,TRBJ2-2,.,TRBD2
CASRGTGANVLTF,TGTGCCAGCCGGGGTACTGGGGCCAACGTCCTGACTTTC,TRBV2,TRBJ2-6,.,.
CASSSTGLSTDTQYF,TGTGCCAGCAGCTCGACAGGGCTGAGCACAGATACGCAGTATTTT,TRBV7-9,TRBJ2-3,.,TRBD1
CASKAGGNTLIAEQYF,TGCGCCAGCAAAGCGGGAGGTAATACCCTAATAGCCGAGCAGTACTTC,TRBV5-1,TRBJ2-7,.,TRBD2
CASSLTHVVSAGEQYF,TGTGCCAGCAGTTTGACCCACGTCGTTAGCGCGGGCGAGCAGTACTTC,TRBV28,TRBJ2-7,.,.
CASSPLSTLGNTIYF,TGTGCCAGCTCACCACTCAGTACTCTGGGAAACACCATATATTTT,TRBV18,TRBJ1-3,.,.
CASSRDSVYEQYF,TGTGCCAGCAGCCGGGACAGCGTCTACGAGCAGTACTTC,TRBV5-4,TRBJ2-7,once,TRBD1
CASSQERPADLYSNQPQHF,TGCGCCAGCAGCCAAGAGAGGCCCGCCGACCTTTATAGCAATCAGCCCCAGCATTTT,TRBV4-1,TRBJ1-5,.,.
CASSQGSTEAFF,TGTGCCAGCAGCCAAGGGTCCACTGAAGCTTTCTTT,TRBV14,TRBJ1-1,.,.
CASSLISPRGNQPQHF,TGTGCCAGCAGTTTAATATCCCCGAGGGGCAATCAGCCCCAGCATTTT,TRBV27,TRBJ1-5,.,.
CASSSTGAQNTGELFF,TGTGCCAGCAGTTCGACAGGGGCCCAGAACACCGGGGAGCTGTTTTTT,TRBV28,TRBJ2-2,.,TRBD1
CASQPRGRRQGTEAFF,TGTGCCAGCCAACCGAGGGGTCGGCGCCAGGGCACTGAAGCTTTCTTT,TRBV2,TRBJ1-1,.,.
CAIGQGSAADTQYF,TGTGCCATTGGCCAAGGGTCGGCGGCAGATACGCAGTATTTT,TRBV10-3,TRBJ2-3,.,.
CASGRTGGSGSNQPQHF,TGTGCCAGCGGACGGACAGGGGGGAGCGGGAGCAATCAGCCCCAGCATTTT,TRBV2,TRBJ1-5,.,TRBD1
CASTPVKDRHNEQFF,TGTGCCAGCACTCCGGTAAAGGACAGACACAATGAGCAGTTCTTC,TRBV5-8,TRBJ2-1,.,.
CASSQDPRTAGELFF,TGCGCCAGCAGCCAAGATCCCCGGACAGCCGGGGAGCTGTTTTTT,TRBV4-3,TRBJ2-2,once,.
CATSREAGGLEQYF,TGTGCCACCAGCAGAGAAGCGGGAGGGCTCGAGCAGTACTTC,TRBV15,TRBJ2-7,once,TRBD2
CASNRGTPEAFF,TGTGCCAGCAATCGGGGGACCCCTGAAGCTTTCTTT,TRBV7-9,TRBJ1-1,.,.
CASSLKRDTEAFF,TGTGCCAGCAGCTTAAAACGAGACACTGAAGCTTTCTTT,TRBV7-9,TRBJ1-1,.,.
CASSHPGQENEQYF,TGCGCCAGCAGCCACCCGGGACAGGAAAACGAGCAGTACTTC,TRBV4-1,TRBJ2-7,.,TRBD1
CASGTGGSSYEQYF,TGTGCCAGCGGAACAGGGGGGAGCTCCTACGAGCAGTACTTC,TRBV2,TRBJ2-7,.,TRBD1
CSVVRQGIPYEQYF,TGCAGCGTTGTACGTCAGGGGATACCCTACGAGCAGTACTTC,TRBV29-1,TRBJ2-7,.,.